The present entry profiles one T cell receptor beta chain with its context. The data originate from a study of blood T cell repertoires in COVID-19. The wider study: Sites across the United States, Italy and Spain contributed samples from acute and convalescent COVID-19. Sample material is recorded as cDNA or gDNA derived from T cells, B-cell-depleted T cells, or PBMCs.

Source study methods: Amplification from reference gene primers served as the basis for estimated nucleated cell counts. Measured with immunoSEQ multiplex PCR; TCRdb has only the in-frame clones, and not every one. The V and J calls and the clone size are those of that table, but D and trimming were determined from the DNA. The sample carries 200,000 to 250,000 clones, around 83% recorded once. The clonotype was recovered from a woman aged 80 or older with COVID-19, enrolled during active disease. Sequencing was carried out using peripheral blood.

The CDR3 nucleotides are TGTGCCTGGAGTGTAGGAGGGCCCACTGAAGCTTTCTTT. It encodes CAWSVGGPTEAFF. This sequence joins TRBV30 and TRBJ1-1; no clear D gene. This CDR3 contains 13 residues. Germline lookup yields CDR1 GTSNPN and CDR2 SVGIG (reference sequence). Trimming removed 0 bases from V and 4 bases from J, with 9 bases in between. The complete variable domain, with remaining parts taken from reference TRBV30 and TRBJ1-1, reads SQTIHQWPATLVQPVGSPLSLECTVEGTSNPNLYWYRQAAGRGLQLLFYSVGIGQISSEVPQNLSASRPQDRQFILSSKKLLLSDSGFYLCAWSVGGPTEAFFGQGTRLTVV.